Described below is a single T cell receptor (beta chain) sequence and its context. TCRdb fed the 5' RACE reads into MiXCR, producing one record per CDR3 protein. The table shows 250,000 or so distinct CDR3 sequences, with 7.5% occurring only once. The entry originates in a study of identical twins. The V gene's germline CDR1 is WNHNN and CDR2 SYGVQD (reference sequence). The CDR3 spans 16 residues. With 1 base removed from V and 7 bases from J, the gap between germline ends came to 17 bases. The data were also submitted as part of a second study, on yellow fever vaccine responses in identical twins.

This sequence was found in a woman under 30 in good health. Material for sequencing was CD8+ T cells sorted from blood. The V call is TRBV10-1, the J call TRBJ2-1; no firm D call. The CDR3 bases are TGCGCCAGCAGTGAGTGGGCAGGTTCGAGGTCGAATGAGCAGTTCTTC. It encodes CASSEWAGSRSNEQFF.